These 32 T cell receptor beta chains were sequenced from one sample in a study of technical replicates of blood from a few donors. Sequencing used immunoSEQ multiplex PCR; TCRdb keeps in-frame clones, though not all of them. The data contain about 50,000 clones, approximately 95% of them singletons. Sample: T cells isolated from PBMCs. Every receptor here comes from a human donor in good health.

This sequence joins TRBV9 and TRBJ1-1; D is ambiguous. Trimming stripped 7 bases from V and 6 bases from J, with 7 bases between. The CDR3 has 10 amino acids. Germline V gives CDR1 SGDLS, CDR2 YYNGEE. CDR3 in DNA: TGTGCCAGCGGAGAACCTGAAGCTTTCTTT. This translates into CASGEPEAFF. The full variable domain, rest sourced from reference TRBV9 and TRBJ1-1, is DSGVTQTPKHLITATGQRVTLRCSPRSGDLSVYWYQQSLDQGLQFLIQYYNGEERAKGNILERFSAQQFPDLHSELNLSSLELGDSALYFCASGEPEAFFGQGTRLTVV.

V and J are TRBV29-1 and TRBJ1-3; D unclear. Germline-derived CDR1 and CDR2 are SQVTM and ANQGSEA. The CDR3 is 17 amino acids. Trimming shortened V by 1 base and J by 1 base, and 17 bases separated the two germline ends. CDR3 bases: TGCAGCGTTGAAGGTGGGCGAGGGTTATATTCTGGAAACACCATATATTTT. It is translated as CSVEGGRGLYSGNTIYF.

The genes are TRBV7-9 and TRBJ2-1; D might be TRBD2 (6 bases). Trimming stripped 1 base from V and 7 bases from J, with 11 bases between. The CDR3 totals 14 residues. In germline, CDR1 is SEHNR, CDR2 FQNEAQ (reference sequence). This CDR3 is CASSLEFSGNEQFF. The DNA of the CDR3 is TGTGCCAGCAGCTTAGAATTCAGCGGGAATGAGCAGTTCTTC.

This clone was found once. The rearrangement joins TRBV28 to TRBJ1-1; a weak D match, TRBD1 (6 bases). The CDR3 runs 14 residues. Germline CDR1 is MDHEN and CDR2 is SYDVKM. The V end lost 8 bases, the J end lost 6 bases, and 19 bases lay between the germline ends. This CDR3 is CASGAPRGTAEAFF. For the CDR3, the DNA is TGTGCCAGCGGGGCGCCGAGGGGGACCGCTGAAGCTTTCTTT.

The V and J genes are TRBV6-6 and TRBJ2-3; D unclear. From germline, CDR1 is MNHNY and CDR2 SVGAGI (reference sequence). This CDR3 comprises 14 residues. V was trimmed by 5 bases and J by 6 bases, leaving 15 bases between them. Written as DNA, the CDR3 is TGTGCCAGCAGTCAGCGCGAGATGACTGATACGCAGTATTTT. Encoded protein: CASSQREMTDTQYF.

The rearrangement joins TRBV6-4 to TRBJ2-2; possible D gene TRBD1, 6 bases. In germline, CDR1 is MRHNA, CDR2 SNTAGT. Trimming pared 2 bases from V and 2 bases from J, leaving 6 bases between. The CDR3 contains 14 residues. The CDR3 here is CASSDGTNTGELFF. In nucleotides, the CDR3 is TGTGCCAGCAGTGACGGGACAAACACCGGGGAGCTGTTTTTT.

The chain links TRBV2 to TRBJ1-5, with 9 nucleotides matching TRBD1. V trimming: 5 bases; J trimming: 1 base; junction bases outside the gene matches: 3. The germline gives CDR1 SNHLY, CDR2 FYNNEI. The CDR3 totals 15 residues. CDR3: CASSPDRGSNQPQHF. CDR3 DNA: TGTGCCAGCAGTCCGGACAGGGGAAGCAATCAGCCCCAGCATTTT.

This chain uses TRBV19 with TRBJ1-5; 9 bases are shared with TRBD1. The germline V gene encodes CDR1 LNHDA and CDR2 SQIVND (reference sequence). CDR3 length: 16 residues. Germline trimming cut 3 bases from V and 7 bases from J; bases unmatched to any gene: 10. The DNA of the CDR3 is TGTGCCAGTAGTATGGGGACAGGGCCAGGGTGGCAGCCCCAGCATTTT. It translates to CASSMGTGPGWQPQHF.

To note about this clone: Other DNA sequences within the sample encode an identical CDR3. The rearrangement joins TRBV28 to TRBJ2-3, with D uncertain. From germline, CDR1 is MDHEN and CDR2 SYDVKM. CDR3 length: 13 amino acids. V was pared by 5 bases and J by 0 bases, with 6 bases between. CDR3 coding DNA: TGTGCCAGCAGTCCTCCCAGCACAGATACGCAGTATTTT. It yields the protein CASSPPSTDTQYF.

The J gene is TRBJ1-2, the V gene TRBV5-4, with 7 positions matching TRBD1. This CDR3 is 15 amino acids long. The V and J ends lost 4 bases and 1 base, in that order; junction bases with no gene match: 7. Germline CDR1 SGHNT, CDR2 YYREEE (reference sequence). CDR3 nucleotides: TGTGCCAGCAGCGGGACAGCCGAGATTAACTATGGCTACACCTTC. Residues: CASSGTAEINYGYTF.

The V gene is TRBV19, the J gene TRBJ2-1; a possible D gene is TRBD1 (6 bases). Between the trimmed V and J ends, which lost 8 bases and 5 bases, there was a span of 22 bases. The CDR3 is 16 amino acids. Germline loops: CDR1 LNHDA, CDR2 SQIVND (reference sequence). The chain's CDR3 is CASGRQAYRGDNEQFF. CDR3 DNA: TGTGCCAGTGGCCGACAGGCCTACCGAGGGGACAATGAGCAGTTCTTC.

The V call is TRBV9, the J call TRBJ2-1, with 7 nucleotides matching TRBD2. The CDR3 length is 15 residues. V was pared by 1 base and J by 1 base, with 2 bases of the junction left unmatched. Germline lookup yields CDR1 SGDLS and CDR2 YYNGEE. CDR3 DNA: TGTGCCAGCAGCGTAACGGGAGGTTCCTACAATGAGCAGTTCTTC. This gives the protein CASSVTGGSYNEQFF.

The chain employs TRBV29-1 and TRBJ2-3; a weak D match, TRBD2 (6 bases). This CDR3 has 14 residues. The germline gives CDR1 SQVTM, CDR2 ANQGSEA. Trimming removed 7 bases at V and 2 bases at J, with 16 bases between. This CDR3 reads CSADFGDSTDTQYF. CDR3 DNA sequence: TGCAGCGCCGACTTTGGGGACTCCACAGATACGCAGTATTTT.

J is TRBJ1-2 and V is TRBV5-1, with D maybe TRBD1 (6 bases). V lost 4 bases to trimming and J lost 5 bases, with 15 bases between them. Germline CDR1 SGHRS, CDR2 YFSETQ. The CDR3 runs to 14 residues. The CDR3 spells CASSLGQNLYGYTF. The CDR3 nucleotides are TGCGCCAGCAGCCTAGGACAGAACTTGTATGGCTACACCTTC.

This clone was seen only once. In DNA, the CDR3 is TGTGCCAGCAGCTTCCGGACTAGCGGGAGTGGGGGGGAGCTGTTTTTT. Its protein is CASSFRTSGSGGELFF. This chain connects TRBV7-8 to TRBJ2-2, with 13 bases identical to TRBD2. The CDR3 extends over 16 amino acids. CDR1 is SGHVS and CDR2 is FQNEAQ in the germline V gene. The ends lost 3 bases at V and 8 bases at J; junction bases unmatched: 6.

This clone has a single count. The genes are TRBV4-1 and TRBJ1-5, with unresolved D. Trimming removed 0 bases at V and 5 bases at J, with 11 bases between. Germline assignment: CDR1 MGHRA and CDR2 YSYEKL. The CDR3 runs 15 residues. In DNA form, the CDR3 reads TGCGCCAGCAGCCAAGATTTGAGGGCACATCAGCCCCAGCATTTT. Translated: CASSQDLRAHQPQHF.

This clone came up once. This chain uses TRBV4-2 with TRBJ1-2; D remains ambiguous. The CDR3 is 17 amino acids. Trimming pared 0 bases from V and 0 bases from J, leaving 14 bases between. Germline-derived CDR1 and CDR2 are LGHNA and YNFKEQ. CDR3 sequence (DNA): TGTGCCAGCAGCCAAGAGGACTATACGGGTTCTAACTATGGCTACACCTTC. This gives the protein CASSQEDYTGSNYGYTF.

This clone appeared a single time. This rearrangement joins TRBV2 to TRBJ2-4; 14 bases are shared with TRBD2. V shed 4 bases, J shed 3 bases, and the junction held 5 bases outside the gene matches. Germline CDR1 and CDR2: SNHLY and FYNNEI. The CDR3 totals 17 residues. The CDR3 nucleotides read TGTGCCAGCAGTGGACTAGCGGGAGGGCCTGACAAAAACATTCAGTACTTC. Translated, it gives CASSGLAGGPDKNIQYF.

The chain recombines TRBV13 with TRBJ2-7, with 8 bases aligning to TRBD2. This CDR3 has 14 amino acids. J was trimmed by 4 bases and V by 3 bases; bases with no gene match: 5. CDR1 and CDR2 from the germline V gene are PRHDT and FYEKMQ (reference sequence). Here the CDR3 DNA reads TGTGCCAGCAGCTTGACTAGCGAAACGTACGAGCAGTACTTC. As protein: CASSLTSETYEQYF.

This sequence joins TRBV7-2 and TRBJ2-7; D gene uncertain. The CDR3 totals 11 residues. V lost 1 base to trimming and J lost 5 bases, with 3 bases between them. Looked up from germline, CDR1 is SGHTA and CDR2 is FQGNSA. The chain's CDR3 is CASSLGDEQYF. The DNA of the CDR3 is TGTGCCAGCAGCTTAGGAGACGAGCAGTACTTC.

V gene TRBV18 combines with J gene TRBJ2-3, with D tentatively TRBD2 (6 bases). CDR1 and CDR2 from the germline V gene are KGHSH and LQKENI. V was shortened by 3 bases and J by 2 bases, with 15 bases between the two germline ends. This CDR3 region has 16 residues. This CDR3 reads CASSPLRDLPTDTQYF. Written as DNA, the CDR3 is TGTGCCAGCTCACCTCTCCGGGACTTGCCCACAGATACGCAGTATTTT.

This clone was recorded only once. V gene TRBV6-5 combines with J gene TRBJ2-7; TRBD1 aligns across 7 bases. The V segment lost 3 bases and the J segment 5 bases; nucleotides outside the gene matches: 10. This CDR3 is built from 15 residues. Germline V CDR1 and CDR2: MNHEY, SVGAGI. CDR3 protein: CASSYPGQNIHEQYF. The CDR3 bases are TGTGCCAGCAGTTATCCGGGACAGAACATCCACGAGCAGTACTTC.

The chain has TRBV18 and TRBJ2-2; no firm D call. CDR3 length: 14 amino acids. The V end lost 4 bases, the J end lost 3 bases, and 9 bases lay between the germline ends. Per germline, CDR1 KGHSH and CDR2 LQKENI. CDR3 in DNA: TGTGCCAGCTCACTCCCCCAGGACACCGGGGAGCTGTTTTTT. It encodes CASSLPQDTGELFF.

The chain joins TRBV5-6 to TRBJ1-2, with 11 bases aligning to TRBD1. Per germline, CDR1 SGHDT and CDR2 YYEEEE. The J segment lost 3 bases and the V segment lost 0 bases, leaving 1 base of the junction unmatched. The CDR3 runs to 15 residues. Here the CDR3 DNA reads TGTGCCAGCAGCTTGGGGGGACAGGGGGACTATGGCTACACCTTC. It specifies CASSLGGQGDYGYTF.

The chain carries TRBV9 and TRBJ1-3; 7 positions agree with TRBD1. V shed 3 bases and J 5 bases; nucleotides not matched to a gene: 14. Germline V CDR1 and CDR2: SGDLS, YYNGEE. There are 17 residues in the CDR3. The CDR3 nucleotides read TGTGCCAGCAGCGAAGAAGGGACAGCATCTCTCAGAAACACCATATATTTT. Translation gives CASSEEGTASLRNTIYF.

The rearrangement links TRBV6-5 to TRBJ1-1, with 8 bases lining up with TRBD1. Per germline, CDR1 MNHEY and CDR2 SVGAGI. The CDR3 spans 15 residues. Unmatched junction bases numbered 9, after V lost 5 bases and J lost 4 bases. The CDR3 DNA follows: TGTGCCAGCAGTCAACTCGGACAGGGTAGCACTGAAGCTTTCTTT. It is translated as CASSQLGQGSTEAFF.

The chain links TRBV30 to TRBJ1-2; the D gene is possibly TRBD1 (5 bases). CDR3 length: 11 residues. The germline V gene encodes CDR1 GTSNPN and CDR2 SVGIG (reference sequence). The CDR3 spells CVRKGIYGYTF. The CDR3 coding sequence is TGTGTCCGGAAGGGGATCTATGGCTACACCTTC. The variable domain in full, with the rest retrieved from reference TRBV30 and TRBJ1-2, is SQTIHQWPATLVQPVGSPLSLECTVEGTSNPNLYWYRQAAGRGLQLLFYSVGIGQISSEVPQNLSASRPQDRQFILSSKKLLLSDSGFYLCVRKGIYGYTFGSGTRLTVV.

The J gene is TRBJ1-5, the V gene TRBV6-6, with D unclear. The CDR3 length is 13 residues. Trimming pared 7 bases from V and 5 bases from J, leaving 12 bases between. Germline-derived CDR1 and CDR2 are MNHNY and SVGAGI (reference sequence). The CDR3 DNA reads TGTGCCAGCACCCTTATTGGAGATCAGCCCCAGCATTTT. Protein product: CASTLIGDQPQHF.

The CDR3 DNA reads TGTGCCAGCTCACCACTAGGGGAAGGCAATCAGCCCCAGCATTTT. It encodes CASSPLGEGNQPQHF. This chain joins TRBV18 and TRBJ1-5, with D possibly matching TRBD1 (5 bases). The V gene lost 1 base and the J gene lost 2 bases, with 9 bases spanning the gap. Germline V gene data show CDR1 as KGHSH and CDR2 as LQKENI. The CDR3 has 15 amino acids.

The CDR3: CASSLRPGKLFF. The CDR3 DNA reads TGTGCCAGTAGTCTAAGGCCAGGGAAGCTGTTTTTT. The V and J genes are TRBV19 and TRBJ2-2, with D maybe TRBD1 (5 bases). The CDR3 is 12 residues long. The V end was cut by 5 bases, the J end by 12 bases, with 13 bases between. Germline V gene lookup returns CDR1 LNHDA and CDR2 SQIVND (reference sequence).

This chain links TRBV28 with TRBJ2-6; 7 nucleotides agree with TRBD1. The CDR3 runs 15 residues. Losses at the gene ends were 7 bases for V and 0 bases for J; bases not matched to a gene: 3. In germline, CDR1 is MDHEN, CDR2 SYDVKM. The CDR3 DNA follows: TGTGCCAGCAAGGGACAGAGCTCTGGGGCCAACGTCCTGACTTTC. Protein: CASKGQSSGANVLTF.

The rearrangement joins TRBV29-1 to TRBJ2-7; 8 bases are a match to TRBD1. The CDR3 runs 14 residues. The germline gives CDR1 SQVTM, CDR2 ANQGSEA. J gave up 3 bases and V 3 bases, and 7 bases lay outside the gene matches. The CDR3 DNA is TGCAGCGTTGATGACGACGGGACAGGCTACGAGCAGTACTTC. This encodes CSVDDDGTGYEQYF.